The 12 T cell receptor beta chains presented below share a single source sample, sequenced in a study of T cell clusters in autoimmune cytopenias. One tube held mixed TRB-A and TRB-B primer pools for touch-down PCR. TCRdb reworked the multiplex PCR reads into one entry per CDR3 protein, no DNA. The listing contains around 6,300 distinct CDR3 sequences. TRB amplification used approximately 250 ng of peripheral blood genomic DNA. These data also featured in a second study, about T cell repertoires in aging, cancer and after chemotherapy.

Sequencing was carried out using peripheral blood. Receptor source: a human donor in good health.

The chain uses TRBV6-5 and TRBJ2-7; TCRdb calls TRBD1, which cannot be checked without DNA. CDR3 length: 16 residues. Germline V gene lookup returns CDR1 MNHEY and CDR2 SVGAGI. The CDR3 protein is CASSLRHGGDTYEQYF.

Its frequency marks this clonotype as medium-sized. This chain links TRBV18 with TRBJ1-4; there is no DNA to check the TCRdb D call of TRBD1. The CDR3 loop spans 15 amino acids. Germline V gives CDR1 KGHSH, CDR2 LQKENI. The CDR3 sequence: CASSPRGQAHEKLFF.

This clonotype shows up as medium-sized by frequency. The chain joins TRBV27 to TRBJ2-1; the TRBD1 assignment by TCRdb is unverifiable without DNA. The CDR3 is 14 amino acids. Germline V gene lookup returns CDR1 MNHEY and CDR2 SMNVEV (reference sequence). This CDR3 reads CASTGTGSYNEQFF.

V and J are TRBV6-1 and TRBJ2-2; TCRdb's D call of TRBD2 is untestable without DNA. CDR1 and CDR2 (germline): MNHNS, SASEGT. The CDR3 runs 15 residues. This chain's CDR3 is CASRRREGPTGELFF.

The gene calls are TRBV5-6 and TRBJ2-2; TCRdb outputs TRBD2, but without DNA this stays unchecked. Germline values: CDR1 SGHDT, CDR2 YYEEEE. CDR3 length equals 17 residues. The CDR3 region is CASSLLRGPRNTGELFF.

The chain employs TRBV5-6 and TRBJ1-3; lacking DNA, the TRBD1 call made by TCRdb goes unchecked. The CDR3 covers 14 residues. From germline, CDR1 is SGHDT and CDR2 YYEEEE. CDR3 sequence reads: CASSLGVDRNTIYF.

This sequence joins TRBV5-6 and TRBJ1-1; TCRdb's D call, TRBD1, is unchecked because there is no DNA. The CDR3 contains 16 residues. The germline CDR1 and CDR2 sequences are SGHDT and YYEEEE. The CDR3: CASSPIGTAMNTEAFF.

The V call is TRBV20-1, the J call TRBJ2-1; TCRdb selects TRBD2, and the lack of DNA leaves this call unchecked. Germline V lookup: CDR1 DFQATT, CDR2 SNEGSKA (reference sequence). The CDR3 runs 15 residues. CDR3 protein: CSAPRGGQEKNEQFF.

The chain has TRBV7-9 and TRBJ1-1; TCRdb gives TRBD1 as the D gene, but with no DNA this cannot be confirmed. The CDR3 totals 17 residues. Germline CDR1 and CDR2: SEHNR and FQNEAQ (reference sequence). CDR3: CASSQGVAGAMNTEAFF.

This clonotype shows up as medium-sized by frequency. The rearrangement uses TRBV29-1 and TRBJ1-5. Germline V gene sequence: CDR1 SQVTM, CDR2 ANQGSEA. The CDR3 spans 13 residues. CDR3 sequence: CSVVGDSNQPQHF.

This clonotype shows up as medium-sized by frequency. The CDR3 sequence is CASSYSGGPTDTQYF. J is TRBJ2-3 and V is TRBV6-5; TCRdb returns TRBD1, unconfirmable since there is no DNA. Germline lookup yields CDR1 MNHEY and CDR2 SVGAGI. There are 15 residues in the CDR3.

This clonotype is called medium-sized (0.01 to 0.1%) based on its frequency. The chain carries TRBV27 and TRBJ2-5. Germline V gene sequence: CDR1 MNHEY, CDR2 SMNVEV (reference sequence). The CDR3 contains 16 residues. The CDR3 here is CASSSLLNGVGETQYF.